The sequence of this T cell receptor beta chain was determined in a study of blood T cells in healthy people across ages. Findings and limits, study-wide: Changes in expanded clonotypes were possibly confounded, as the CMV status of donors was unknown.

A J-beta primer mix and a sample-barcoded 5' primer were used in a second PCR of about 7 to 11 cycles. TCRdb re-called the 5' RACE reads through MiXCR, storing one row per CDR3 protein. Here the sample spans a few hundred thousand distinct CDR3 sequences, 45% to 65% being singletons. The CDR3 runs 16 residues. Germline V gene data show CDR1 as MNHEY and CDR2 as SMNVEV (reference sequence). As to this clonotype: Its specificity is unknown.

The specimen sequenced was blood. The receptor's source is a man in his 60s in good health. J is TRBJ2-5 and V is TRBV27; D call uncertain. Near its end, the DNA agrees better with TRBJ2-7, so the J call may be wrong. CDR3 coding DNA: TGTGCCAGCAGTCCCAGACCCTCCCGCGGCTCTCACGAGCAGTACTTC. Its protein is CASSPRPSRGSHEQYF.